This T cell receptor beta chain comes out of a study of vaccination and CD4 T cells after COVID-19. Study in general: Post-COVID specimens were obtained a median about 100 days after diagnosis (range 35 to 161). Overlapping peptides covering the spike proteins of SARS-CoV-2, HCoV-NL63, HCoV-OC43 and HCoV-229E were added to stimulate cells. A CEFX pool, an HIV-1 Nef pool, or else no peptide went into the control cultures.

Study-wide points: The appearance of a median approximately 90% of reactive clones in convalescent patients occurred only post-vaccination.

With the Oncomine TCR Beta short-read assay, DNA from cultured CD4+ T cells was sequenced. Via MiXCR, TCRdb re-called the PCR reads, giving one row per CDR3 protein. The sample shows 11,000 or so distinct CDR3 sequences, about 30% of them seen only once. Stated treatment: approximately 11-day PBMC culture with coronavirus spike peptide pools or control peptides (ViraFEST assay). This clonotype was counted a few times. What it binds is not known. The TCR originated in a human donor with COVID-19. What was sequenced was cultured CD4+ T cells from blood.

The CDR3 sequence is CASSDRGETQYF. CDR3 bases: TGTGCCAGCAGTGACAGGGGGGAGACCCAGTACTTC. The J gene is TRBJ2-5, the V gene TRBV6-1; 7 bases are shared with TRBD1. The length of the CDR3 is 12 residues. Germline V gene lookup returns CDR1 MNHNS and CDR2 SASEGT. Unmatched junction bases numbered 0, after V lost 3 bases and J lost 5 bases.